This is a list of T cell receptor beta chains from one sample in a study of blood T cell repertoires in COVID-19. The protocol was immunoSEQ multiplex PCR, while the TCRdb copy is restricted to in-frame clones and leaves out a portion. The top ten hold under 2.5% of the sample, which has 150,000 to 200,000 clones, about nine tenths seen once. Input material: peripheral blood. The receptor source for this set is a man between 70 and 80 years old with active or convalescent COVID-19. Each CDR3 is given with its conserved first and last residue. D genes are given only for firm matches. A clone size is listed for some rows: how often the clone was seen (once, few, many), or a class if it is expanded.

TRBJ2-6 | TRBV28 | NA | 19 | TRBD1 | TGTGCCAGCAGTCCCCGGACAGGGGGTGGGTACTCTGGGGCCAACGTCCTGACTTTC | CASSPRTGGGYSGANVLTF
TRBJ2-7 | TRBV21-1 | NA | 14 | NA | TGTGCCACCGTCCTCGGACAGGGGGCTTACGAGCAGTACTTC | CATVLGQGAYEQYF
TRBJ1-6 | TRBV7-9 | few | 14 | NA | TGTGCCAGCAGCTGGGCAGGGGTTAATTCACCCCTCCACTTT | CASSWAGVNSPLHF
TRBJ2-5 | TRBV11-2 | NA | 16 | TRBD2 | TGTGCCAGCAGCCGAGTCACTAGCGGGGGGCAAGAGACCCAGTACTTC | CASSRVTSGGQETQYF
TRBJ1-1 | TRBV28 | NA | 13 | NA | TGTGCCAGCAGTTTCGCAGGGAGGTACGAAGCTTTCTTT | CASSFAGRYEAFF
TRBJ1-5 | TRBV6-5 | NA | 16 | TRBD1 | TGTGCCAGCAGTTACGCAAGACAGGGGGCACATCAGCCCCAGCATTTT | CASSYARQGAHQPQHF
TRBJ1-5 | TRBV12-3/TRBV12-4 | NA | 12 | NA | TGTGCCAGCAGGTCTAGGAATCAGCCCCAGCATTTT | CASRSRNQPQHF
TRBJ1-4 | TRBV11-2 | NA | 17 | TRBD1 | TGTGCCAGCCGGGGGTGGGACAGGGTGGCGTCTAATGAAAAACTGTTTTTT | CASRGWDRVASNEKLFF
TRBJ2-5 | TRBV28 | NA | 15 | NA | TGTGCCAGCAGTTTATATAGTTCCGTGATGGAGACCCAGTACTTC | CASSLYSSVMETQYF
TRBJ2-3 | TRBV5-1 | NA | 16 | TRBD2 | TGCGCCAGCAGCCAAGGACTAGCGGGGCCGGGGGATACGCAGTATTTT | CASSQGLAGPGDTQYF
TRBJ2-2 | TRBV5-1 | few | 16 | TRBD2 | TGCGCCAGCAGAGGGGGCGGACTAGCGGGGACCGGGGAGCTGTTTTTT | CASRGGGLAGTGELFF
TRBJ1-2 | TRBV2 | NA | 16 | NA | TGTGCCAGCAGTGAAAATGGGGCTGTCGGAAACTATGGCTACACCTTC | CASSENGAVGNYGYTF
TRBJ1-2 | TRBV19 | NA | 14 | TRBD1 | TGTGCCAGTAGTATCGACAGGGCTTTCTATGGCTACACCTTC | CASSIDRAFYGYTF
TRBJ2-7 | TRBV15 | NA | 14 | NA | TGTGCCACCAGCTCCAATGGGGGGTACCACGAGCAGTACTTC | CATSSNGGYHEQYF
TRBJ2-1 | TRBV20-1 | NA | 11 | TRBD1 | TGCAGTGAGACGACAGGGAATGAGCAGTTCTTC | CSETTGNEQFF
TRBJ1-5 | TRBV10-2 | NA | 14 | TRBD1 | TGCGCCAGCAGTCACGACAGGGACAATCAGCCCCAGCATTTT | CASSHDRDNQPQHF
TRBJ1-4 | TRBV5-6 | NA | 13 | TRBD1 | TGTGCCAGCAGATCTACAGGGGCTGGAAAACTGTTTTTT | CASRSTGAGKLFF
TRBJ2-1 | TRBV19 | NA | 15 | TRBD1 | TGTGCCAGTAGTCCTGACAGGGGCTCCTACAATGAGCAGTTCTTC | CASSPDRGSYNEQFF
TRBJ2-2 | TRBV28 | NA | 15 | TRBD1 | TGTGCCAGCAGTTGGGGACAGGGGACAGCCGGGGAGCTGTTTTTT | CASSWGQGTAGELFF
TRBJ1-6 | TRBV30 | NA | 16 | NA | TGTGCCTGGATCCTGAGGTCGGGCTCCTATAATTCACCCCTCCACTTT | CAWILRSGSYNSPLHF
TRBJ1-4 | TRBV7-9 | NA | 14 | NA | TGTGCCAGCAGCTTAGGGACAGTAGATGAAAAACTGTTTTTT | CASSLGTVDEKLFF
TRBJ2-5 | TRBV5-6 | NA | 11 | NA | TGTGCCAGCAGCTCACAAGAGACCCAGTACTTC | CASSSQETQYF
TRBJ1-2 | TRBV5-8 | NA | 11 | NA | TGTGCCAGCGCCGGATTGAGGGGCTACACCTTC | CASAGLRGYTF
TRBJ2-3 | TRBV2 | NA | 14 | NA | TGTGCCAGCAGTCTGGGCGGGGTCATAGATACGCAGTATTTT | CASSLGGVIDTQYF
TRBJ1-6 | TRBV6-1 | NA | 18 | TRBD1 | TGTGCCAGCAGTGAACGGGGACAGCCTTTGCTATATCCTTCACCCCTCCACTTT | CASSERGQPLLYPSPLHF
TRBJ1-5 | TRBV5-6 | few | 14 | NA | TGTGCCAGCAGCTTGGTAGGGGTCAATCAGCCCCAGCATTTT | CASSLVGVNQPQHF
TRBJ1-5 | TRBV25-1 | NA | 15 | NA | TGTGCCAGCAGTGAATCCTCACTAGGCAATCAGCCCCAGCATTTT | CASSESSLGNQPQHF